This T cell receptor beta chain originates from a study of control samples from healthy donors and cancer patients (dated by TCRdb to 2018 to 2021). As concerns this clone: Its specific antigen is unknown. No per-base quality is available; no much larger clone lies one base away.

The germline V gene yields SGDLS for CDR1 and YYNGEE for CDR2. The junction carries 10 bases between V and J, which are trimmed by 0 bases and 7 bases respectively. The CDR3 runs 14 residues from the cysteine to the phenylalanine. Only the CDR3 DNA is retained, 42 bases long and in frame from the first base. The method was the immunoSEQ multiplex PCR assay. Imported from immuneACCESS, the table was reduced by TCRdb to in-frame sequences with V and J called. These copies leave out some clones; in studies compared against another copy, an unresolved V gene accounts for under half, and the cause of the remainder is not known. The sample contains roughly 120,000 clones, about 95% of them found a single time. Of the sample, 3.6% falls within the top ten clones.

Source material: blood. Rearrangement joined TRBV9 to TRBJ1-4; the D gene cannot be resolved reliably. The receptor was derived from a young man in good health. The CDR3: CASSVANLGEKLFF. The sequenced DNA: TGTGCCAGCAGCGTAGCTAACCTGGGTGAAAAACTGTTTTTT.